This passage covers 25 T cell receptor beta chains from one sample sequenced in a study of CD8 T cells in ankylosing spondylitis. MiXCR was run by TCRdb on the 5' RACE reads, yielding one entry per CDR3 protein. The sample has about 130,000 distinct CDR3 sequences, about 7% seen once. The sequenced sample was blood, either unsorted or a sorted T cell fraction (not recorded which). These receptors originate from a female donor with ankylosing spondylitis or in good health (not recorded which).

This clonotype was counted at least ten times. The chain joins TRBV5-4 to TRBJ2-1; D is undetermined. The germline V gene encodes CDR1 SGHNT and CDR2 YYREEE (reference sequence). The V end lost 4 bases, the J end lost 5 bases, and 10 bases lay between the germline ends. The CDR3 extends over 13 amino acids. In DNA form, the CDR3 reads TGTGCCAGCAGCGACCCAGGTGACAATGAGCAGTTCTTC. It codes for CASSDPGDNEQFF. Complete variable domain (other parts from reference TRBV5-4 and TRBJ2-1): ETGVTQSPTHLIKTRGQQVTLRCSSQSGHNTVSWYQQALGQGPQFIFQYYREEENGRGNFPPRFSGLQFPNYSSELNVNALELDDSALYLCASSDPGDNEQFFGPGTRLTVL.

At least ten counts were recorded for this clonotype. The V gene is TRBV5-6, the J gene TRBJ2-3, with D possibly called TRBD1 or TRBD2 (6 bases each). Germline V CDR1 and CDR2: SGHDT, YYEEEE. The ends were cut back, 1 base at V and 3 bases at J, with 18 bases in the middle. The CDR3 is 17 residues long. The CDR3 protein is CASSLSGALIVTDTQYF. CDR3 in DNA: TGTGCCAGCAGCTTGTCGGGGGCTCTCATTGTGACAGATACGCAGTATTTT.

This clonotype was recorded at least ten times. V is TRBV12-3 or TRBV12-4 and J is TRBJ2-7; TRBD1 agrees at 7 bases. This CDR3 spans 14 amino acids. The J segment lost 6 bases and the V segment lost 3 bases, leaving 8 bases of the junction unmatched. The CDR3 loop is CASSFEGATGEQYF. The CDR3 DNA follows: TGTGCCAGCAGTTTCGAGGGGGCCACTGGCGAGCAGTACTTC.

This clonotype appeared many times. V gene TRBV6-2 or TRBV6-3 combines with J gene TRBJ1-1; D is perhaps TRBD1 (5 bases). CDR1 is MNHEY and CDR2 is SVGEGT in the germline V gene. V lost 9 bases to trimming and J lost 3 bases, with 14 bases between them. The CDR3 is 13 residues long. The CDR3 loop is CASLMLGDTEAFF. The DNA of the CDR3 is TGTGCCAGTCTCATGCTGGGGGACACTGAAGCTTTCTTT.

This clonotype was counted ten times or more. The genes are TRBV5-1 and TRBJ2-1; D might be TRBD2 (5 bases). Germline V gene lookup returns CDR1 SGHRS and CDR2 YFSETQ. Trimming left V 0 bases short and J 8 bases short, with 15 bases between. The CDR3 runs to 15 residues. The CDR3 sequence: CASSLDIGPGDEQFF. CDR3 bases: TGCGCCAGCAGCTTGGACATAGGTCCCGGGGATGAGCAGTTCTTC.

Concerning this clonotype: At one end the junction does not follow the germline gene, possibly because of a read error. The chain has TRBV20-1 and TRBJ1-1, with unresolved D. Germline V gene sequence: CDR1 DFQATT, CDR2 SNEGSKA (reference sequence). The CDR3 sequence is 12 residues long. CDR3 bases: TGCAGTGCTAGAGATCAAAGCACTGAAGCTTTATTT. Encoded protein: CSARDQSTEALF.

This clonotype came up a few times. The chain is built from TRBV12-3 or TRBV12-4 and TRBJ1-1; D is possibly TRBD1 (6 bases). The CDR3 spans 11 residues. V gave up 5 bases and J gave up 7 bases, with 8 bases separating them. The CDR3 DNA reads TGTGCCAGCAGTGACAGGTTTGAAGCTTTCTTT. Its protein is CASSDRFEAFF.

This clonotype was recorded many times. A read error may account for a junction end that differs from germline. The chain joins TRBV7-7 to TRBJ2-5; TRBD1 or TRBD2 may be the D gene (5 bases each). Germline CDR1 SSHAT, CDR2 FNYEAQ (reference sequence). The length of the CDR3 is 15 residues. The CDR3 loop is CASSLLGTDQETQYF. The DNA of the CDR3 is TGTGCTAGCAGCTTATTAGGGACGGACCAAGAGACCCAGTACTTC.

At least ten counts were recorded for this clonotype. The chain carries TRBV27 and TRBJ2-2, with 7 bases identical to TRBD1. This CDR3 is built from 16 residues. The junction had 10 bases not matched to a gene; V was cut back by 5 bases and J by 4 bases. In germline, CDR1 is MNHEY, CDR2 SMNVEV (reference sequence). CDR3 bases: TGTGCCAGCAGTCTCGGGACAGCCAGCAGCACCGGGGAGCTGTTTTTT. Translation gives CASSLGTASSTGELFF.

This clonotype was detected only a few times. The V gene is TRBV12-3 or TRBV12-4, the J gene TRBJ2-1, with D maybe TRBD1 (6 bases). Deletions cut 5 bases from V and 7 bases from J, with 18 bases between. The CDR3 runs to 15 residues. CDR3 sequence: CASSLPTGGMNEQFF. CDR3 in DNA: TGTGCCAGCAGTCTCCCGACAGGTGGGATGAATGAGCAGTTCTTC.

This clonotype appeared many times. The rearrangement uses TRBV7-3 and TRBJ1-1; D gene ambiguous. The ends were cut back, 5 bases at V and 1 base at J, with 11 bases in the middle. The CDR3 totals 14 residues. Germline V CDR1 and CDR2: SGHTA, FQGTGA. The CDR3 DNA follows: TGTGCCAGCAGCCCCGATACAGCGAACACTGAAGCTTTCTTT. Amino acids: CASSPDTANTEAFF. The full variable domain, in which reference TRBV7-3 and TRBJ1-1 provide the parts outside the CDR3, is GAGVSQTPSNKVTEKGKYVELRCDPISGHTALYWYRQSLGQGPEFLIYFQGTGAADDSGLPNDRFFAVRPEGSVSTLKIQRTERGDSAVYLCASSPDTANTEAFFGQGTRLTVV.

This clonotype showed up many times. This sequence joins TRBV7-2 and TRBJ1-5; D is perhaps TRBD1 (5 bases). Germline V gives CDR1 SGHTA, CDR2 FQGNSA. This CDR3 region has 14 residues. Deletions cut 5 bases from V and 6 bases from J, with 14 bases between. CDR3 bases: TGTGCCAGCAGCCGGGACGCGGTCGCTCAGCCCCAGCATTTT. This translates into CASSRDAVAQPQHF.

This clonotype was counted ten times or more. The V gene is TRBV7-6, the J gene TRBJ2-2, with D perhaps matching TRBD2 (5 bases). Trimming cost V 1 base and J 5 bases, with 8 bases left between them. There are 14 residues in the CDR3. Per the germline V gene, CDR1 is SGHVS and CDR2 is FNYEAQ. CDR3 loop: CASSLDRRTGELFF. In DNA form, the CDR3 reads TGTGCCAGCAGCTTAGATAGGAGGACCGGGGAGCTGTTTTTT.

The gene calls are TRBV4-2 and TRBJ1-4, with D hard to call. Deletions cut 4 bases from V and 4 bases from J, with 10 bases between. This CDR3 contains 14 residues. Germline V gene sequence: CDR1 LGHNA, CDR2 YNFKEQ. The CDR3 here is CASSPGSVNEKLFF. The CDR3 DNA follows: TGTGCCAGCAGCCCCGGGAGCGTTAATGAAAAACTGTTTTTT.

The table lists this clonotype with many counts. The DNA for the CDR3 is TGTGCCAGCAGTTTAAATTTCCAAGAGACCCAGTACTTC. Translated: CASSLNFQETQYF. V and J are TRBV12-3 or TRBV12-4 and TRBJ2-5; no clear D gene. The CDR3 is 13 amino acids. Trimming stripped 2 bases from V and 1 base from J, with 5 bases between.

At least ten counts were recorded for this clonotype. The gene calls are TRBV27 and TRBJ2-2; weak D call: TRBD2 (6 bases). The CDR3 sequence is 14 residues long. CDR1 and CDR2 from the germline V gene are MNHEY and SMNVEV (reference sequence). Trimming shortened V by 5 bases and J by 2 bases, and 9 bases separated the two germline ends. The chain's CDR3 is CASSPGGNTGELFF. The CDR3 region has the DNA TGTGCCAGCAGTCCCGGGGGTAACACCGGGGAGCTGTTTTTT.

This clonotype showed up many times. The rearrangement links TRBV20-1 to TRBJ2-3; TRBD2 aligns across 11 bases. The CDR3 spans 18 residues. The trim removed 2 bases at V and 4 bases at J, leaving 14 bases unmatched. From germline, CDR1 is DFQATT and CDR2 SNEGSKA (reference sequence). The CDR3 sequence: CSARPLMTSGVLADTQYF. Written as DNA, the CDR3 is TGCAGTGCTAGACCACTCATGACTAGCGGGGTGTTGGCAGATACGCAGTATTTT.

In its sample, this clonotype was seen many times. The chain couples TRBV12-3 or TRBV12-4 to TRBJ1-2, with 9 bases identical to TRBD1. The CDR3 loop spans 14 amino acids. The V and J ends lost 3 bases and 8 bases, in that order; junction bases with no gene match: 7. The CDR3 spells CASSFPRDRAGYTF. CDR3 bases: TGTGCCAGCAGTTTCCCCCGGGACAGGGCGGGCTACACCTTC.

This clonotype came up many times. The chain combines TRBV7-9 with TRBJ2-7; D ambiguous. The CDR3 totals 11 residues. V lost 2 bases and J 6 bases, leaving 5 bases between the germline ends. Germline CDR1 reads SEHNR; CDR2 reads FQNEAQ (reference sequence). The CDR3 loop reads CASSLSLEQYF. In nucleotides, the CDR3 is TGTGCCAGCAGCTTATCCCTCGAGCAGTACTTC.

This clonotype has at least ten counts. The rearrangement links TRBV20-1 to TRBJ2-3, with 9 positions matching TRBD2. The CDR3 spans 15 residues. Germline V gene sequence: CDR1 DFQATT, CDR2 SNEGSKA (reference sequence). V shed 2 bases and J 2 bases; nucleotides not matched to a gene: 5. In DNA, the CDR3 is TGCAGTGCTAGAAAAGGGACTAGCCTCACAGATACGCAGTATTTT. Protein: CSARKGTSLTDTQYF.

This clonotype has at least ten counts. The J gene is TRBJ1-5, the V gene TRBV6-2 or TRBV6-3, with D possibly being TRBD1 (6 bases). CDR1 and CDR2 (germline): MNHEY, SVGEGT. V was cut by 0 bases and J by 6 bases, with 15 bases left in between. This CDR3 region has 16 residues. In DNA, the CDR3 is TGTGCCAGCAGTTACTCTCTTGCGGGGGCAGCTCAGCCCCAGCATTTT. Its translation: CASSYSLAGAAQPQHF.

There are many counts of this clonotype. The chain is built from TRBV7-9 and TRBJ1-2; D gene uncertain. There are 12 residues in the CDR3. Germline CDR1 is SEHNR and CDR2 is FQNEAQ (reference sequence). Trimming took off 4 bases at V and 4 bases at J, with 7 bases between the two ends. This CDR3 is CASSSTVYGYTF. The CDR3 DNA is TGTGCCAGCAGCTCGACCGTCTATGGCTACACCTTC.

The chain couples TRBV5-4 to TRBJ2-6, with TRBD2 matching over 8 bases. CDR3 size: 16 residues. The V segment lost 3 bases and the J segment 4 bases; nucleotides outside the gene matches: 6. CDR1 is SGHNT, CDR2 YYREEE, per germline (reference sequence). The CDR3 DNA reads TGTGCCAGCAGCTCGACGGGGGGGGCGGGGGCCAACGTCCTGACTTTC. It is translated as CASSSTGGAGANVLTF.

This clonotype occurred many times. The CDR3 nucleotides read TGTGCCAGCAGTACTGGGCAGCCCGGGAAGAGGGACCAGTTCTTC. It yields the protein CASSTGQPGKRDQFF. The chain joins TRBV12-3 or TRBV12-4 to TRBJ2-1; D possibly matches TRBD1 or TRBD2 (5 bases each). This CDR3 region has 15 residues. The V end was cut by 5 bases, the J end by 13 bases, with 24 bases between.

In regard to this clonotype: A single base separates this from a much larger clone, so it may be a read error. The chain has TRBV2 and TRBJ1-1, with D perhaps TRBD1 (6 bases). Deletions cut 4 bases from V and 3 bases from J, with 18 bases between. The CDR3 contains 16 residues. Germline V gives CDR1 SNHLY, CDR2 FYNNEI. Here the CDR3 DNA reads TGTGCCAGCAGTGCTTCCAGGGGAAGGACGGACACTGAAGCTTTCTTT. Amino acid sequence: CASSASRGRTDTEAFF.